A selection of T cell receptor beta chains follows, all from one sample in a study of blood T cell repertoires in COVID-19. TCRdb's copy holds only in-frame clones and misses some; the assay was immunoSEQ multiplex PCR. The table shows 200,000 to 300,000 clones, with approximately 88% occurring only once. Sequenced sample: peripheral blood. All receptors derive from a woman aged 25 to 39 with acute or convalescent COVID-19. Each CDR3 is given with its conserved first and last residue.

>TRBV29-1
CSGLLAGYTDTQYF
>TRBV7-7
CASSLFGENNEQFF
>TRBV7-9
CASSSGLAGRETQYF
>TRBV9
CASSVLGTDTQYF
>TRBV2
CASSDVRANTGELFF
>TRBV6-1
CASSETGGNSPLHF
>TRBV6-6
CGTSGSQETQYF
>TRBV2
CASRGGASGNQPQHF
>TRBV9
CASSVTGGDTIYF
>TRBV4-2
CASSQDPLAGGLNNEQFF
>TRBV5-4
CASTPGDSGFDYGYTF
>TRBV30
CAWREGGARTQYF
>TRBV4-1
CASSQEGGYETQYF
>TRBV27
CAPRRRITDTQYF
>TRBV6-5
CASSSTGGPGGYEQYF
>TRBV9
CASSVLLAREGRHGELFF
>TRBV5-1
CASRPPGLAGGSNEQYF
>TRBV4-1
CASSQVRWGRSNTIYF
>TRBV7-9
CASRPIWREGANGELFF
>TRBV24-1
CATSDQGLAGGGLHTGELFF
>TRBV10-3
CAISERAGVGTQYF
>TRBV5-1
CASRLGVSYEQYF
>TRBV25-1
CASSDIHEQYF
>TRBV9
CASSVVSDYNSPLHF
>TRBV4-2
CASSETSAQETQYF
>TRBV19
CATNRGNSPLHF
>TRBV3-1/TRBV3-2
CASSQDPLAGWDTQYF
>TRBV4-1
CASSQDGGGAGVRDTQYF
>TRBV5-6
CASSLAAVPETQYF
>TRBV6-1
CASSTGQRFYEQYF
>TRBV25-1
CASSGQGERDGYTF
>TRBV9
CASSVDSSRSPLHF
>TRBV25-1
CASRGLGELFF
>TRBV4-1
CASSQGRQGEVGNIQYF
>TRBV27
CASSLYQGADQPQHF
>TRBV4-1
CASSRDSETQYF
>TRBV3-1/TRBV3-2
CASSQEALAGTMDEQFF
>TRBV6-2/TRBV6-3
CASSYHRGGNQPQHF
>TRBV12-3/TRBV12-4
CASSQNYEQYF
>TRBV7-2
CASSPLSYEQYF
>TRBV3-1/TRBV3-2
CASSQNQAGSYEQYF
>TRBV19
CASSWGGVYEQYF
>TRBV18
CASSPDRGRETQYF
>TRBV5-1
CASSNRGGGETQYF
>TRBV6-5
CASSSDQGGEKLFF
>TRBV7-2
CASSAGQGGYQPQHF
>TRBV4-2
CASSPQGLSSGANVLTF
>TRBV5-1
CASSLNRNYEQYF
>TRBV5-1
CASSPRTGAGEKLFF
>TRBV7-2
CASSLNSVNTDTQYF
>TRBV11-2
CASSLGGTGPEQYF
>TRBV7-2
CASSLSRLATTDTQYF